The sequence of this TCR beta chain was determined in a study of response to subunit inactivated influenza vaccine. Overall study results and limits: The study's authors posited that every seasonal influenza vaccination enlists few new T cells.

MiXCR, applied by TCRdb to the RT-PCR reads, yields one record per CDR3 protein. The table includes hundreds of thousands of distinct CDR3 sequences, over 11% detected once. The V gene's germline CDR1 is SGDLS and CDR2 YYNGEE. Trimming stripped 0 bases from V and 2 bases from J, with 10 bases between. This CDR3 contains 15 residues. This clonotype was detected a few times. Its antigen remains unknown. Source: PBMCs from blood, taken around 14 days before vaccination. This sequence joins TRBV9 and TRBJ2-3; D perhaps matches TRBD1 (5 bases). This clonotype originated in a man aged 50-60 years who received an inactivated influenza vaccine. The CDR3 DNA sequence: TGTGCCAGCAGCGTAGCCTGGGGCTTCACAGATACGCAGTATTTT. Protein product: CASSVAWGFTDTQYF.